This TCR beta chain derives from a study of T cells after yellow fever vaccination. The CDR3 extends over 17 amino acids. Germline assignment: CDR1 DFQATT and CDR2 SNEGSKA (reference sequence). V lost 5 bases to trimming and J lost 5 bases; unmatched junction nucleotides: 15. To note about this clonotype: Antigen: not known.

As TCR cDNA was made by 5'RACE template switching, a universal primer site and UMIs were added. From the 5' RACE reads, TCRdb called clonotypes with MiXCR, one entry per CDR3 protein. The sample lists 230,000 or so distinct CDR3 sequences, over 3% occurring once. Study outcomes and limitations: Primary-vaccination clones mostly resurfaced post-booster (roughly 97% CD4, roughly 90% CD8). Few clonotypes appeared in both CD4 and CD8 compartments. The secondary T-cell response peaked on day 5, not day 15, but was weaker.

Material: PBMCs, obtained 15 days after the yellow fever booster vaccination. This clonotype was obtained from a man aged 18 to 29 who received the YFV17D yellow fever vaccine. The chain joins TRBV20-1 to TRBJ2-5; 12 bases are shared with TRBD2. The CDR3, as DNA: TGCAGTGCTCGTAACTCCGGACTAGCGGGGCGGGAGGAGACCCAGTACTTC. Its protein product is CSARNSGLAGREETQYF.